This entry features one T cell receptor (beta chain) sequence. Clones were read by immunoSEQ multiplex PCR, and TCRdb kept only the in-frame ones, dropping some. This sample has just under 95,000 clones; about four fifths occur once, and the top ten carry approximately 7.4%. These data belong to a study of a mutant IDH1 vaccine in newly diagnosed glioma. Study details: It was radiotherapy, temozolomide, or both that patients received previously, with most receiving both.

The length of the CDR3 is 15 residues. Germline V CDR1 and CDR2: SGHTA, FQGNSA. V lost 5 bases and J lost 4; bases outside the gene matches: 5. Noted time point: baseline, week 1 (first vaccination visit). Treatment of the sample: pre-vaccination baseline after standard-of-care therapy. The V call is TRBV7-2, the J call TRBJ2-1; 10 positions agree with TRBD2. Sequenced here: PBMCs, sampled from a glioma patient treated with radiotherapy, temozolomide or both. The TCR sequence derives from a woman in her fifties or sixties with glioma. CDR3 DNA: TGTGCCAGCAGCCCCCGGACTAGCGGATACAATGAGCAGTTCTTC. This encodes CASSPRTSGYNEQFF.